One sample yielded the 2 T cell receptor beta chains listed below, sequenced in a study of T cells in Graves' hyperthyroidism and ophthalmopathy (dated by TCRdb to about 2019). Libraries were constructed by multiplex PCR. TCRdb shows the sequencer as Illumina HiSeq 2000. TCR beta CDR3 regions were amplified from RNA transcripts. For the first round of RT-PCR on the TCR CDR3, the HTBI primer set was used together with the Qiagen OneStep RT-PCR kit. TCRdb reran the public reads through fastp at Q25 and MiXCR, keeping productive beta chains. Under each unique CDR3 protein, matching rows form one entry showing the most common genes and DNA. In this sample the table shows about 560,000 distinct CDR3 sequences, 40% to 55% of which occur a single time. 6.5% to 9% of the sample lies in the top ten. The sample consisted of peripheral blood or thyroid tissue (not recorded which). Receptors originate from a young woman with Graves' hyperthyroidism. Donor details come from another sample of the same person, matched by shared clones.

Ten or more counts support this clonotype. The CDR3 loop is CAISEGLAGAYEQYF. The DNA for the CDR3 is TGTGCCATCAGTGAAGGGCTAGCGGGAGCATACGAGCAGTACTTC. V and J are TRBV10-3 and TRBJ2-7, with TRBD2 matching over 10 bases. J lost 4 bases, V lost 3 bases, and 6 bases had no gene match. From germline, CDR1 is ENHRY and CDR2 SYGVKD. The CDR3 loop spans 15 amino acids.

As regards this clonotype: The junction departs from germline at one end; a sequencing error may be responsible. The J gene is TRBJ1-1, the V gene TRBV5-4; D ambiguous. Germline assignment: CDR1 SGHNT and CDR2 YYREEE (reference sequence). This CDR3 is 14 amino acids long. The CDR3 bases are TGTGCCTGCAGCGTGGCAGGTATGAACACTGAAGCTTTCTTT. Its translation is CACSVAGMNTEAFF.